This is a list of T cell receptor beta chains from one sample in a study of identical twins. TCRdb re-analysed the 5' RACE reads in MiXCR, keeping a single row per CDR3 protein. This table holds 1.5 million to 2 million distinct CDR3 sequences, about 30% found once. Sequencing input: cord blood. Every receptor here comes from a newborn girl in good health. CDR3s include the opening cysteine and the closing phenylalanine or tryptophan. The D gene is left open where the match is weak. A clone size is listed for some rows: how often the clone was seen (once, few, many), or a class if it is expanded.

abundance	d_gene	j_gene	v_gene	CDR3nt	CDR3aa
-	-	TRBJ2-3	TRBV28	TGTGCCAGCATTCTGACCGGGGATCACACAGATACGCAGTATTTT	CASILTGDHTDTQYF
-	TRBD1	TRBJ1-2	TRBV20-1	TGCAGTGCTAGAGAGAGGACGGACAGGACGGATGGCTACACCTTC	CSARERTDRTDGYTF
-	-	TRBJ1-2	TRBV20-1	TGCAGTGCTAGTGGGGCCACAGGAGATAACTATGGCTACACCTTC	CSASGATGDNYGYTF
few	TRBD1	TRBJ2-7	TRBV4-2	TGTGCCAGCAGCCAAGGACAGGGGCACTACGAGCAGTACTTC	CASSQGQGHYEQYF
-	-	TRBJ2-1	TRBV4-2	TGTGCCAGCAGCCTACCGCTGGCCGGGACGGCAATTATCGAGCAGTTCTTC	CASSLPLAGTAIIEQFF
-	TRBD2	TRBJ2-1	TRBV10-2	TGCGCCAGCAGTGCCCTGACTAGCGGGGAGACCCAGTTCTTC	CASSALTSGETQFF
-	TRBD2	TRBJ2-1	TRBV6-8	TGTGCCAGCAGGGGTCGGGGACTAGCGGACCTAAGCTCCTACAATGAGCAGTTCTTC	CASRGRGLADLSSYNEQFF
few	TRBD1	TRBJ1-2	TRBV2	TGTGCCAGCAGTGACTGGACAGGTTATGGCTACACCTTC	CASSDWTGYGYTF
-	TRBD2	TRBJ2-5	TRBV28	TGTGCCAGCAGTGGCCCGGGACTAGCGAAAGAGACCCAGTACTTC	CASSGPGLAKETQYF
few	-	TRBJ2-5	TRBV27	TGTGCCAGCAGTTCTAAGGGACTCCGACAAGAGACCCAGTACTTC	CASSSKGLRQETQYF
-	-	TRBJ2-7	TRBV27	TGTGCCAGCAGTTTAAACGGGTTGGCCTACGAGCAGTACTTC	CASSLNGLAYEQYF
few	TRBD1	TRBJ2-1	TRBV6-1	TGTGCCAGCAGTCAACCACAGGGGCCTAAGGCCTACAATGAGCAGTTCTTC	CASSQPQGPKAYNEQFF
-	-	TRBJ2-1	TRBV5-1	TGCGCCGGCAGCTTCGGGAGCCCCTACAATGAGCAGTTCTTC	CAGSFGSPYNEQFF
-	-	TRBJ1-2	TRBV12-3/TRBV12-4	TGTGCCAGCAGCTCCGGTCGGACTTGGGGTGGCTACACCTTC	CASSSGRTWGGYTF
-	-	TRBJ2-3	TRBV7-2	TGTGCCAGCAGCTTTGAAGCCTTACAGGCAGCTACGCAGTATTTT	CASSFEALQAATQYF
many	-	TRBJ2-5	TRBV29-1	TGCAGCGTTGAAATAACTAGGCAAGAGACCCAGTACTTC	CSVEITRQETQYF
few	-	TRBJ1-1	TRBV7-8	TGTGCCAGCAGCTTAGTACAGGGTGGGGGGCTGGACACTGAAGCTTTCTTT	CASSLVQGGGLDTEAFF
-	-	TRBJ2-7	TRBV5-6	TGTGCCAGCAGCTTGTACCGCCGTTACGAGCAGTACTTC	CASSLYRRYEQYF
-	TRBD1	TRBJ2-7	TRBV5-1	TGCGCCAGCAGGCCAAGACAGGGCCACGAGTACTTC	CASRPRQGHEYF
few	-	TRBJ1-2	TRBV6-1	TGTGCCAGCACCCTGTCGCGGACAGCCTATGGCTACACCTTC	CASTLSRTAYGYTF
-	TRBD1	TRBJ1-2	TRBV7-9	TGTGCCAGCAGCTTATCCTCCAGGGGGTGGGACTATGGCTACACCTTC	CASSLSSRGWDYGYTF
many	-	TRBJ2-3	TRBV2	TGTGCCAGCAGTGAAGCGGCTAGCACAGATACGCAGTATTTT	CASSEAASTDTQYF
-	-	TRBJ2-5	TRBV5-1	TGCGCCAGCAGCTTGCTAGTCGACCATGAGCAGTACTTC	CASSLLVDHEQYF
-	-	TRBJ2-3	TRBV7-2	TGTGCCAGCAGGTGGCGGGTCTCTAGCACAGATACGCAGTATTTT	CASRWRVSSTDTQYF
-	TRBD1	TRBJ1-1	TRBV25-1	TGTGCCAGCAGTGAATGGGGCCCGACAGGGACCTTCCCTGAAGCTTTCTTT	CASSEWGPTGTFPEAFF
-	TRBD2	TRBJ2-1	TRBV20-1	TGCAGTGCTAGAGATCGATGGACTAGCTCCTACAATGAGCAGTTCTTC	CSARDRWTSSYNEQFF
-	TRBD1	TRBJ1-2	TRBV25-1	TGTGCCAGCAGTGTACCGGGACAGCATAATTCTATCTATGGCTACACCTTC	CASSVPGQHNSIYGYTF
-	TRBD1	TRBJ1-1	TRBV15	TGTGCCATCAACCGTATATTGGGACAGCTGAACACTGAAGCTTTCTTT	CAINRILGQLNTEAFF
many	-	TRBJ2-1	TRBV7-9	TGTGCCCGGGGCTCCTACAATGAGCAGTTCTTC	CARGSYNEQFF
once	TRBD1	TRBJ2-7	TRBV4-1	TGCGCCAGCAGCCTCTCCGGGACAGGGATCAACAATGAGCAGTACTTC	CASSLSGTGINNEQYF
-	TRBD1	TRBJ1-5	TRBV20-1	TGCAGTGCGATCGGGACAGTCAATCAGCCCCAGCATTTT	CSAIGTVNQPQHF
-	-	TRBJ1-1	TRBV20-1	TGCAGTGCTAGACTTGGCAGTCTGAGCACTGAAGCTTTCTTT	CSARLGSLSTEAFF
-	TRBD2	TRBJ2-5	TRBV20-1	TGCAGTGCTAGAGATCCCCGTCTAAGCACTAGCGCCCAAGAGACCCAGTACTTC	CSARDPRLSTSAQETQYF
-	-	TRBJ1-6	TRBV12-3/TRBV12-4	TGTGCCAGCAGTTTACGGGGCATCCTTAATTCACCCCTCCACTTT	CASSLRGILNSPLHF
few	-	TRBJ2-7	TRBV20-1	TGCAGTGCTAGAGATTTAGGGGGTGGTATAGCCTACGAGCAGTACTTC	CSARDLGGGIAYEQYF
-	-	TRBJ1-5	TRBV24-1	TGTGCCACCAGTTTGGGGGGTCAGCCCCAGCATTTT	CATSLGGQPQHF
-	TRBD1	TRBJ2-1	TRBV20-1	TGCAGTGCTCCATCGCTCAGACAGGGGGGTAACAATGAGCAGTTCTTC	CSAPSLRQGGNNEQFF
-	TRBD2	TRBJ2-7	TRBV4-1	TGCGCCAGCAGCCGGACAGCGGGAGGGCCCTACGAGCAGTACTTC	CASSRTAGGPYEQYF
-	TRBD2	TRBJ2-5	TRBV20-1	TGCAGTGGTACACTAGCGGGCCGCCCTCAAGAGACCCAGTACTTC	CSGTLAGRPQETQYF
few	TRBD1	TRBJ2-7	TRBV12-3/TRBV12-4	TGTGCCAGCACCCGCCTACTAGGGCAGGGGGCTTACGAGCAGTACTTC	CASTRLLGQGAYEQYF
-	TRBD1	TRBJ1-1	TRBV20-1	TGCAGTGCTAAGGAAACCGGGACAGGCGAAGCTTTCTTT	CSAKETGTGEAFF
few	-	TRBJ2-3	TRBV24-1	TGTGCCACCAGTGATGTCCCAGGGGGCACAGATACGCAGTATTTT	CATSDVPGGTDTQYF
few	TRBD2	TRBJ2-7	TRBV7-2	TGTGCCAGCAGCTTAAATGGGGCGGGGGGCCCCCCCTACGAGCAGTACTTC	CASSLNGAGGPPYEQYF
few	-	TRBJ1-5	TRBV21-1	TGTGCCAGCAGCAAAGAAGGGGCCGAGGGGAGCAATCAGCCCCAGCATTTT	CASSKEGAEGSNQPQHF
-	-	TRBJ2-1	TRBV12-3/TRBV12-4	TGTGCCAGCAGCTTAGGGGGGGGCCCGATCAACAATGAGCAGTTCTTC	CASSLGGGPINNEQFF
-	-	TRBJ1-1	TRBV6-1	TGTGCCAGCAGTGAAGGGGGGTACAGGGCTGCTTTCTTT	CASSEGGYRAAFF